This T cell receptor beta chain came from a study of shared clonotypes between healthy human individuals. Study outcomes and limitations: Sorted-subset sequencing was shown by rarefaction to be incomplete despite large depth.

This clone appeared once. Its antigen is currently unknown. CDR3 size: 15 residues. Trimming cost V 3 bases and J 7 bases; bases outside gene matches: 6. Germline lookup yields CDR1 SGHDT and CDR2 YYEEEE. The repertoire was sequenced with immunoSEQ multiplex PCR; TCRdb's copy has only in-frame clones and lacks some. The sample has roughly 2 million clones; 95% are singletons. This chain uses TRBV5-6 with TRBJ2-2, with 10 bases identical to TRBD1. The sequencing input was naive CD4+ T cells sorted from blood. Subset meaning: CD45RA+ positively selected. The receptor comes from a young man in good health. CDR3 in amino acids: CASSSGTGVGGELFF. CDR3 DNA sequence: TGTGCCAGCAGCTCCGGGACAGGGGTTGGCGGGGAGCTGTTTTTT.